The rows below give T cell receptor beta chains drawn from one sample of a study of a mutant IDH1 vaccine in newly diagnosed glioma. Antigens of these TCRs are unknown. Assay: immunoSEQ multiplex PCR; the TCRdb copy retains only in-frame clones and omits some. The sample holds 40,000 to 45,000 clones; roughly 80% are singletons and the top ten take around 5.3%. The sequencing here drew on PBMCs, taken from a glioma patient whose treatment included an IDH1 peptide vaccine. The receptors originated from a man aged 50 or older with glioma. The CDR3 runs from the conserved cysteine through the conserved F or W. D genes are given only for firm matches. Some rows have no size entry. The others give once, few or many, or a class for an expanded clone.

>TRBD1|TRBV19|once|TRBJ2-2
CASRLGQGSDGELFF
TGTGCCAGTAGATTAGGACAGGGCTCCGACGGGGAGCTGTTTTTT
>NA|TRBV27|few|TRBJ1-3
CASASSSYSGNTIYF
TGTGCCAGCGCCTCATCCAGCTACTCTGGAAACACCATATATTTT
>NA|TRBV7-8|NA|TRBJ1-1
CASSVRQPRQNTEAFF
TGTGCCAGCAGCGTTCGACAGCCTCGGCAGAACACTGAAGCTTTCTTT
>TRBD1|TRBV2|NA|TRBJ1-5
CASRGTDFYSNQPQHF
TGTGCCAGCAGGGGGACAGATTTTTATAGCAATCAGCCCCAGCATTTT
>TRBD1|TRBV19|NA|TRBJ1-1
CASSIPGQAEAFF
TGTGCCAGTAGTATTCCGGGACAGGCTGAAGCTTTCTTT
>NA|TRBV6-5|NA|TRBJ1-5
CASSQSDGVGPQHF
TGTGCCAGCAGCCAATCTGACGGGGTAGGACCCCAGCATTTT
>NA|TRBV27|NA|TRBJ1-2
CASSGKPGPNYGYTF
TGTGCCAGCAGTGGAAAGCCCGGGCCTAACTATGGCTACACCTTC
>NA|TRBV21-1|NA|TRBJ1-2
CASSKGPGFEFDGYTF
TGTGCCAGCAGCAAAGGGCCGGGGTTTGAATTTGATGGCTACACCTTC
>TRBD2|TRBV29-1|NA|TRBJ2-1
CSATSGGTNEQFF
TGCAGTGCAACTAGCGGGGGAACCAATGAGCAGTTCTTC
>NA|TRBV5-4|NA|TRBJ1-1
CASSLAQGRTEAFF
TGTGCCAGCAGTTTGGCGCAGGGACGCACTGAAGCTTTCTTT
>NA|TRBV29-1|NA|TRBJ2-5
CSARQEVQYF
TGCAGCGCCAGACAGGAGGTCCAGTACTTC
>NA|TRBV5-1|few|TRBJ1-2
CASSRDSYYGYTF
TGCGCCAGCAGCCGCGACAGCTACTATGGCTACACCTTC
>NA|TRBV28|NA|TRBJ1-1
CASSLGLNTEAFF
TGTGCCAGCAGTTTAGGGTTGAACACTGAAGCTTTCTTT
>TRBD1|TRBV18|NA|TRBJ1-2
CASRTGGEDGYTF
TGTGCCAGCCGGACAGGGGGCGAGGATGGCTACACCTTC
>NA|TRBV19|NA|TRBJ1-5
CASSHPGTSNQPQHF
TGTGCCAGTAGTCACCCGGGGACTAGCAATCAGCCCCAGCATTTT
>TRBD1|TRBV5-1|NA|TRBJ2-5
CASSSPDRGETQYF
TGCGCCAGCAGCTCTCCTGACAGGGGAGAGACCCAGTACTTC
>NA|TRBV7-6|NA|TRBJ2-2
CASSTDEYGELFF
TGTGCCAGCAGTACGGACGAATACGGGGAGCTGTTTTTT
>NA|TRBV29-1|NA|TRBJ2-1
CSVESAGPQDEQFF
TGCAGCGTTGAATCCGCCGGGCCTCAGGATGAGCAGTTCTTC
>NA|TRBV29-1|NA|TRBJ2-7
CSVGDGYYEQYF
TGCAGCGTTGGGGACGGATACTACGAGCAGTACTTC
>NA|TRBV9|NA|TRBJ1-6
CASSVRGNNSPLHF
TGTGCCAGCAGCGTACGGGGGAATAATTCACCCCTCCACTTT
>NA|TRBV4-3|NA|TRBJ2-7
CASSRGQSSYEQYF
TGCGCCAGCAGCCGAGGGCAGAGCTCCTACGAGCAGTACTTC
>NA|TRBV30|NA|TRBJ1-5
CAWSPRRGIISNQPQHF
TGTGCCTGGAGTCCAAGGCGGGGAATCATTAGCAATCAGCCCCAGCATTTT
>NA|TRBV2|NA|TRBJ2-5
CASSVTGRSGETQYF
TGTGCCAGCAGCGTAACAGGGAGGAGCGGGGAGACCCAGTACTTC
>NA|TRBV28|NA|TRBJ1-1
CASSGQGTNTEAFF
TGTGCCAGCAGCGGGCAGGGGACGAACACTGAAGCTTTCTTT
>TRBD1|TRBV18|NA|TRBJ2-7
CASSPNRDRVSYEQYF
TGTGCCAGCTCTCCCAACCGGGACAGGGTGTCCTACGAGCAGTACTTC
>NA|TRBV5-1|NA|TRBJ2-7
CASSLVRSYEQYF
TGCGCCAGCAGCTTAGTCAGATCCTACGAGCAGTACTTC
>TRBD1|TRBV29-1|NA|TRBJ2-7
CSVEGPGGHEQYF
TGCAGCGTTGAAGGACCAGGGGGCCACGAGCAGTACTTC
>TRBD1|TRBV7-8|NA|TRBJ1-1
CASSAAGTGRTEAFF
TGTGCCAGCAGCGCGGCCGGGACAGGGAGAACTGAAGCTTTCTTT
>NA|TRBV4-1|NA|TRBJ1-4
CASSPGEKLFF
TGCGCCAGCAGCCCGGGGGAAAAACTGTTTTTT
>NA|TRBV2|NA|TRBJ1-2
CASSPDYGYTF
TGTGCCAGCAGCCCAGATTATGGCTACACCTTC
>NA|TRBV5-6|NA|TRBJ2-7
CASSLSGRTYEQYF
TGTGCCAGCAGCCTATCCGGCAGGACGTACGAGCAGTACTTC
>TRBD1|TRBV19|NA|TRBJ1-1
CASTPPGQGLSTEAFF
TGTGCCAGTACTCCTCCGGGACAGGGGTTGAGCACTGAAGCTTTCTTT
>NA|TRBV5-5|few|TRBJ2-3
CASSLAGTSSTDTQYF
TGTGCCAGCAGCTTGGCCGGGACATCTAGCACAGATACGCAGTATTTT
>NA|TRBV5-1|few|TRBJ2-3
CASSLAGDPSTDTQYF
TGCGCCAGCAGCTTGGCCGGGGACCCGAGCACAGATACGCAGTATTTT
>NA|TRBV27|NA|TRBJ1-1
CASSRAYGEAFF
TGTGCCAGCAGTAGGGCTTATGGTGAAGCTTTCTTT
>TRBD1|TRBV30|NA|TRBJ2-5
CASNGQGIQETQYF
TGTGCCTCCAACGGACAGGGGATCCAAGAGACCCAGTACTTC
>NA|TRBV30|NA|TRBJ1-1
CAWSVWGTEAFF
TGTGCCTGGAGTGTATGGGGAACTGAAGCTTTCTTT
>TRBD2|TRBV5-5|NA|TRBJ2-7
CASSKWLAETYEQYF
TGTGCCAGCAGCAAGTGGCTAGCGGAAACCTACGAGCAGTACTTC
>NA|TRBV5-1|NA|TRBJ2-1
CASSETAGEQFF
TGCGCCAGCAGCGAGACAGCTGGGGAGCAGTTCTTC
>TRBD1|TRBV7-2|once|TRBJ1-5
CASSFQGDYQPQHF
TGTGCCAGCAGCTTCCAGGGGGATTATCAGCCCCAGCATTTT
>NA|TRBV5-5|NA|TRBJ2-2
CASSPYARENTGELFF
TGTGCCAGCAGCCCCTACGCGAGGGAGAACACCGGGGAGCTGTTTTTT
>TRBD1|TRBV2|NA|TRBJ1-1
CASWGQVNTEAFF
TGTGCCAGCTGGGGACAGGTGAACACTGAAGCTTTCTTT
>NA|TRBV27|NA|TRBJ2-7
CASSDGYEQYF
TGTGCCAGCAGTGACGGCTACGAGCAGTACTTC
>TRBD2|TRBV9|NA|TRBJ2-1
CASSVIASGGALEVDEQFF
TGTGCCAGCAGCGTAATTGCTAGCGGGGGGGCCCTTGAGGTCGATGAGCAGTTCTTC
>NA|TRBV10-3|NA|TRBJ1-1
CAISESGPEFTEAFF
TGTGCCATCAGTGAGTCGGGCCCGGAATTCACTGAAGCTTTCTTT
>NA|TRBV27|NA|TRBJ1-1
CASSPGWNTEAFF
TGTGCCAGCAGCCCTGGATGGAACACTGAAGCTTTCTTT
>NA|TRBV29-1|NA|TRBJ1-2
CSVELPDGGYTF
TGCAGCGTTGAACTCCCGGACGGTGGCTACACCTTC
>NA|TRBV7-2|NA|TRBJ1-2
CASSFDRVRGYTF
TGTGCCAGCAGCTTCGACAGAGTGAGAGGCTACACCTTC
>TRBD1|TRBV9|NA|TRBJ1-3
CASSVEGTAGNTIYF
TGTGCCAGCAGCGTAGAAGGGACAGCCGGAAACACCATATATTTT
>NA|TRBV30|NA|TRBJ1-6
CAWSTNSPLHF
TGTGCCTGGAGTACAAATTCACCCCTCCACTTT
>TRBD1|TRBV4-1|NA|TRBJ2-7
CASSQDWSGGELVYEQYF
TGCGCCAGCAGCCAAGATTGGTCAGGGGGCGAGCTGGTCTACGAGCAGTACTTC
>NA|TRBV19|NA|TRBJ1-5
CASSIPNQPQHF
TGTGCCAGTAGTATTCCGAATCAGCCCCAGCATTTT
>NA|TRBV7-3|NA|TRBJ2-1
CASSPLGTNSYNEQFF
TGTGCCAGCAGCCCCCTCGGGACAAACTCCTACAATGAGCAGTTCTTC
>NA|TRBV9|NA|TRBJ2-7
CASSVDGVTYEQYF
TGTGCCAGCAGCGTAGACGGGGTAACCTACGAGCAGTACTTC
>NA|TRBV19|NA|TRBJ1-5
CASKSGGQPQHF
TGTGCCAGTAAGTCGGGAGGTCAGCCCCAGCATTTT
>TRBD1|TRBV7-2|NA|TRBJ1-1
CASSPRDRVTEAFF
TGTGCCAGCAGCCCGCGGGACAGGGTCACTGAAGCTTTCTTT
>TRBD2|TRBV4-2|NA|TRBJ2-1
CASSLLAGAYNEQFF
TGTGCCAGCAGCCTACTAGCGGGGGCCTACAATGAGCAGTTCTTC
>NA|TRBV28|NA|TRBJ2-7
CASRGTLGRSYEQYF
TGTGCCAGCAGAGGAACCCTCGGCAGGTCCTACGAGCAGTACTTC
>NA|TRBV18|NA|TRBJ2-7
CASSPNRGEQYF
TGTGCCAGCTCACCGAATCGAGGGGAGCAGTACTTC
>NA|TRBV5-6|NA|TRBJ1-1
CASSLYAKMNTEAFF
TGTGCCAGCAGCTTGTACGCGAAAATGAACACTGAAGCTTTCTTT